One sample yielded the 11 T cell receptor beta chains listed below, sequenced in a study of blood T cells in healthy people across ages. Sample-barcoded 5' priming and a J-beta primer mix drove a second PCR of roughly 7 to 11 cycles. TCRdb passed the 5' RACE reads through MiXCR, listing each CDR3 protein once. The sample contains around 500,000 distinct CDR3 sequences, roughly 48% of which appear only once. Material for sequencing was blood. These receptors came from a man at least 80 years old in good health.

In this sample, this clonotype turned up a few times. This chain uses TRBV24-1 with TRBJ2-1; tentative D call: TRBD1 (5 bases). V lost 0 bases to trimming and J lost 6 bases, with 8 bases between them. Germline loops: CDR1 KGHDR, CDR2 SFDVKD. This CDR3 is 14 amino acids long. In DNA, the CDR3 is TGTGCCACCAGTGATTTGGGCAGGGCCAATGAGCAGTTCTTC. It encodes CATSDLGRANEQFF.

The CDR3 protein is CASSWSSAADTQYF. The CDR3 DNA sequence: TGCGCCAGCAGCTGGTCCTCGGCAGCAGATACGCAGTATTTT. The chain joins TRBV5-1 to TRBJ2-3; D gene unclear. The ends were cut back, 3 bases at V and 4 bases at J, with 12 bases in the middle. The CDR3 extends over 14 amino acids. From germline, CDR1 is SGHRS and CDR2 YFSETQ.

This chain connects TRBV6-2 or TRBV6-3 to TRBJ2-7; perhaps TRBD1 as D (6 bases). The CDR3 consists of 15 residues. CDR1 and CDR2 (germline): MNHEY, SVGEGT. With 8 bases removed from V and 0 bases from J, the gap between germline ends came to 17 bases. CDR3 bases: TGTGCCAGCGGTACGAGGGACATAGGCTCCTACGAGCAGTACTTC. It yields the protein CASGTRDIGSYEQYF.

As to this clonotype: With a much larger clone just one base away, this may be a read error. CDR3 residues: CSVRSGHGSYF. For the CDR3, the DNA is TGCAGTGTCCGCTCAGGTCACGGGTCGTACTTC. V gene TRBV20-1 combines with J gene TRBJ2-5; D ambiguous. Germline V gene sequence: CDR1 DFQATT, CDR2 SNEGSKA (reference sequence). Trimming removed 7 bases at V and 13 bases at J, with 19 bases between. The CDR3 has 11 amino acids.

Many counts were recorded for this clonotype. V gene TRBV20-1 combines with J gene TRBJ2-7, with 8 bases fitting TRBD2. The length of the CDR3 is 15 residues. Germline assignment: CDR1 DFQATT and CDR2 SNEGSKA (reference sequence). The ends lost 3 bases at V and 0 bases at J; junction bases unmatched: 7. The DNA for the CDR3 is TGCAGTGCTAGGAGGTGGCGGGGGGACTCCTACGAGCAGTACTTC. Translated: CSARRWRGDSYEQYF.

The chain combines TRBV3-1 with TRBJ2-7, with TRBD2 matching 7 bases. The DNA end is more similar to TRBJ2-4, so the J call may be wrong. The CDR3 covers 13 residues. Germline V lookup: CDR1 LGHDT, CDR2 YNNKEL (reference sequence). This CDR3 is CASSQTGGDIQYF. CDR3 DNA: TGTGCCAGCAGCCAGACGGGGGGTGACATTCAGTACTTC.

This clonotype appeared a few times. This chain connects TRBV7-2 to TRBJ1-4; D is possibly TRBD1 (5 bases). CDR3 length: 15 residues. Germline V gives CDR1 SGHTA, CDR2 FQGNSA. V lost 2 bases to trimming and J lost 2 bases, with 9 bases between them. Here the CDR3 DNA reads TGTGCCAGCAGCTTATGGGGGGGGACTAATGAAAAACTGTTTTTT. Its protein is CASSLWGGTNEKLFF.

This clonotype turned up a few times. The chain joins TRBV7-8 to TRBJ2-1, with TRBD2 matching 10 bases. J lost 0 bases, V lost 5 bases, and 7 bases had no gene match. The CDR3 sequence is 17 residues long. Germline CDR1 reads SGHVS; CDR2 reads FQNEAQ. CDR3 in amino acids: CASSRLLAGNSYNEQFF. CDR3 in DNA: TGTGCCAGCAGCCGCCTACTAGCGGGGAACTCCTACAATGAGCAGTTCTTC.

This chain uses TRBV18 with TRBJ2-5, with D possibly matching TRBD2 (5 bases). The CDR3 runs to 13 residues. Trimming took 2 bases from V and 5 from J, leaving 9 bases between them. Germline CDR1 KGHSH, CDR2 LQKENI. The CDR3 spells CASSPEGGETQYF. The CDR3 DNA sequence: TGTGCCAGCTCACCAGAGGGCGGTGAGACCCAGTACTTC. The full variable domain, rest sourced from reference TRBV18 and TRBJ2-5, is NAGVMQNPRHLVRRRGQEARLRCSPMKGHSHVYWYRQLPEEGLKFMVYLQKENIIDESGMPKERFSAEFPKEGPSILRIQQVVRGDSAAYFCASSPEGGETQYFGPGTRLLVL.

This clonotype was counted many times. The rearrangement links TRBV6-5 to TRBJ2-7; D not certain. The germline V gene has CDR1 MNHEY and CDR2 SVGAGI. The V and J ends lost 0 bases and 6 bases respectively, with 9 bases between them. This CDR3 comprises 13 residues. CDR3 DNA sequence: TGTGCCAGCAGTTACTCGATTTCTCGCGAGCAGTACTTC. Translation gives CASSYSISREQYF.

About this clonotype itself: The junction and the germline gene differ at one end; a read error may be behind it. The CDR3 loop reads CVSSLEPNGGYEQYF. The CDR3 bases are TGTGTCAGCAGCTTAGAGCCGAACGGGGGGTACGAGCAGTACTTC. This rearrangement joins TRBV7-2 to TRBJ2-4; 7 bases map to TRBD2. Near its end, the DNA agrees better with TRBJ2-7, so the J call may be wrong. The CDR3 consists of 15 residues. Germline V gene lookup returns CDR1 SGHTA and CDR2 FQGNSA.